A selection of T cell receptor beta chains follows, all from one sample in a study of T cells after yellow fever vaccination. One entry per CDR3 protein, called by TCRdb with MiXCR from the 5' RACE reads. The repertoire has around 340,000 distinct CDR3 sequences, roughly an eighth of them found once; the top ten carry 3.2%. Sequenced here: CD4+ T cells sorted from PBMCs, sampled 15 days after the yellow fever booster vaccination. The source is a man aged 18 to 30 who received the YFV17D yellow fever vaccine. The CDR3 runs from the conserved cysteine through the conserved F or W. D genes are given only for firm matches. Not all rows give a size; the values are once, few, many and, for expanded clones, a class.

J gene	clone size	D gene	V gene	CDR3 protein
TRBJ1-5	NA	NA	TRBV6-2/TRBV6-3	CASSYSSWGRQSNQPQHF
TRBJ1-4	NA	NA	TRBV11-2	CASSFGGYEKLFF
TRBJ1-1	few	TRBD1	TRBV10-2	CASMGQYTEAFF
TRBJ2-3	many	NA	TRBV24-1	CATSDPGDRGQDTQYF
TRBJ1-5	many	TRBD1	TRBV7-3	CASSLCRGDQPQHF
TRBJ2-4	NA	NA	TRBV20-1	CSARVPGENIQYF
TRBJ2-5	many	NA	TRBV5-1	CASSFAPGGAQTQYF
TRBJ1-1	medium-sized	NA	TRBV2	CASRRGGTEAFF
TRBJ1-1	once	TRBD1	TRBV7-9	CASNPQGAGTEAFF
TRBJ1-1	NA	NA	TRBV6-5	CASSSVQGTEAFF
TRBJ2-5	many	NA	TRBV20-1	CSASSFRETQYF
TRBJ2-3	NA	TRBD2	TRBV28	CASSRTSGARDTQYF
TRBJ1-6	few	NA	TRBV6-2/TRBV6-3	CASISISPLHF
TRBJ2-1	few	TRBD1	TRBV5-1	CASSYLFRDRVLINVYNEQFF
TRBJ2-1	few	NA	TRBV4-3	CASSQDTGTYEQFF
TRBJ2-3	few	NA	TRBV7-3	CASSPGRTGSDTQYF
TRBJ2-1	NA	NA	TRBV24-1	CATSDLQEQFF
TRBJ2-3	many	TRBD2	TRBV5-1	CASSLSASGTDTQYF
TRBJ2-7	many	TRBD2	TRBV5-1	CASSSTSGGVSYEQYF
TRBJ2-1	few	TRBD2	TRBV9	CASGGVLTYNEQFF
TRBJ2-1	NA	NA	TRBV12-3/TRBV12-4	CASSFLGVYNEQFF
TRBJ2-1	many	TRBD1	TRBV12-3/TRBV12-4	CASRQGQGLSTHSYNEQFF
TRBJ1-1	NA	TRBD1	TRBV5-6	CASTGQGAAEAFF
TRBJ1-6	few	NA	TRBV28	CASTDFPPGNSPLHF
TRBJ1-1	NA	NA	TRBV10-3	CAISVQGGSRNTEAFF
TRBJ1-4	NA	NA	TRBV15	CATSRDGTFNEKLFF
TRBJ1-5	many	NA	TRBV24-1	CATRGENQPQHF
TRBJ1-3	few	NA	TRBV7-9	CASSLRQSFFSGNTIYF
TRBJ2-5	few	TRBD2	TRBV5-1	CASSGTSGEETQYF
TRBJ2-1	many	TRBD1	TRBV5-1	CASNIGQGAYNEQFF
TRBJ2-3	few	NA	TRBV4-1	CASSLRGVGTDTQYF
TRBJ2-6	few	NA	TRBV9	CASSVVGANVLTF
TRBJ2-3	NA	NA	TRBV3-1	CASSQDSASMRQYF
TRBJ1-2	few	TRBD1	TRBV5-6	CASSLVLGQGSGYTF
TRBJ1-5	NA	NA	TRBV3-1	CASSQVEGKGPQHF
TRBJ2-1	few	NA	TRBV15	CATSRENHNEQFF
TRBJ2-5	few	TRBD2	TRBV19	CASSGSGGYQETQYF
TRBJ2-2	NA	TRBD1	TRBV11-3	CASRDRGPGELFF
TRBJ2-3	NA	NA	TRBV6-5	CASSYSHSTDTQYF